This is a list of T cell receptor beta chains from one sample in a study of blood T cells in healthy people across ages. TCRdb processed the 5' RACE reads anew with MiXCR; each CDR3 protein has one entry. The table lists around 700,000 distinct CDR3 sequences, approximately 25% of them singletons. A further study also used this sample, focusing on T cells of mothers and their children.

The source material was blood. The receptors derive from a boy aged 10-17 years in good health. CDR3s include the opening cysteine and the closing phenylalanine or tryptophan. A D gene is named only where the DNA matches it firmly. Only part of the rows carry a size: once, few, many, or a class if the clone is expanded.

>TRBD2|NA|TRBJ2-1|TRBV5-1
TGCGCCAGCGGACGGGAGGGCCCCTACAATGAGCAGTTCTTC
CASGREGPYNEQFF
>NA|NA|TRBJ2-1|TRBV24-1
TGTGCCACCAGTGATTTTGACAGGCGCGAGCAGTTCTTC
CATSDFDRREQFF
>TRBD1|many|TRBJ1-2|TRBV28
TGTGCCAGCAGTGGGGACAGAACCTATGGCTACACCTTC
CASSGDRTYGYTF
>NA|NA|TRBJ2-5|TRBV6-2/TRBV6-3
TGTGCCAGCAGTCCTCTCAAAGAAGAGACCCAGTACTTC
CASSPLKEETQYF
>NA|few|TRBJ2-1|TRBV4-1
TGCGCCAGCAGCCCGGAGGGGCGCGCCTACAATGAGCAGTTCTTC
CASSPEGRAYNEQFF
>TRBD1|NA|TRBJ2-1|TRBV5-5
TGTGCCAGCCTGGGACAGGGCCCCTACAATGAGCAGTTCTTC
CASLGQGPYNEQFF
>NA|few|TRBJ1-1|TRBV6-6
TGTGCCAGCAGAAACAGGGAACACACTGAAGCTTTCTTT
CASRNREHTEAFF
>NA|NA|TRBJ2-7|TRBV23-1
TGCGCCAGCAGTCAATCGGTCGGCCGGGGGGAGCAGTACTTC
CASSQSVGRGEQYF
>NA|NA|TRBJ1-2|TRBV12-3/TRBV12-4
TGTGCCAGCAGTAATGAAAAAGGCTACACCTTC
CASSNEKGYTF
>NA|NA|TRBJ2-3|TRBV7-9
TGTGCCAGCAGCTCTTCGTACCCAGATACGCAGTATTTT
CASSSSYPDTQYF
>NA|NA|TRBJ2-1|TRBV28
TGTGCCAGCAGCCCCCCCGCAGTTAATGAGCAGTTCTTC
CASSPPAVNEQFF
>NA|NA|TRBJ1-3|TRBV20-1
TGCAGTGCTAGCGGTGAGGGAAACACCATATATTTT
CSASGEGNTIYF
>TRBD1|NA|TRBJ2-5|TRBV28
TGTGCCAGCAAGGACGGGACAGGGGGCTCAGAGACCCAGTACTTC
CASKDGTGGSETQYF
>NA|NA|TRBJ1-2|TRBV2
TGTGCCAGCAGGGACCTTCATCCAGACTACGCCTTC
CASRDLHPDYAF
>NA|NA|TRBJ1-4|TRBV5-1
TGCGCCAGCAGCTTGGTCACAGCAAGGGGGACTAATGAAAAACTGTTTTTT
CASSLVTARGTNEKLFF
>NA|NA|TRBJ2-2|TRBV5-1
TGCGCCAGCAGCTTCCAGGTGGGCGGGGAGCTGTTTTTT
CASSFQVGGELFF
>TRBD2|NA|TRBJ2-3|TRBV7-2
TGTGCCAGCAGTTCCGGACTAGCGGGAGGTTCGGATACGCAGTATTTT
CASSSGLAGGSDTQYF
>NA|NA|TRBJ1-1|TRBV12-3/TRBV12-4
TGTGCCAGCAGTTTTTATGAGAACACTGAAGCTTTCTTT
CASSFYENTEAFF
>NA|NA|TRBJ1-5|TRBV7-2
TGTGCCAGCAGCTTAGCAGGGCCCCAGCATTTT
CASSLAGPQHF
>NA|few|TRBJ2-7|TRBV29-1
TGCAGCGTCGGGACCGGACAGTGGACCTACGAGCAGTACTTC
CSVGTGQWTYEQYF
>TRBD1|NA|TRBJ1-1|TRBV20-1
TGCAGTGCTAGTTCGGTCGACAGGGCGAACATTGAAGCTTTCTTT
CSASSVDRANIEAFF
>NA|NA|TRBJ2-4|TRBV12-3/TRBV12-4
TGTGCCAGCTTAGAGGGGGGGCGGAAAAACATTCAGTACTTC
CASLEGGRKNIQYF
>NA|few|TRBJ2-5|TRBV4-3
TGCGCCAGCAGCCAAGATCCGCAGCCGGGAGAGACCCAGTACTTC
CASSQDPQPGETQYF
>NA|few|TRBJ2-7|TRBV28
TGTGCCAGCAGTTTATTACGGACCTACGAGCAGTACTTC
CASSLLRTYEQYF
>NA|once|TRBJ2-7|TRBV7-9
TGTGCCAGCAGCTCGTTCCGGATGGGAGCCTACGAGCAGTACTTC
CASSSFRMGAYEQYF
>TRBD2|few|TRBJ2-5|TRBV20-1
TGCAGTGCTAGAGATTGGACTAGCCCAGAGACCCAGTACTTC
CSARDWTSPETQYF
>NA|NA|TRBJ2-2|TRBV18
TGTGCCAGCTCACTGCAGCCAGGGGCGAACACCGGGGAGCTGTTTTTT
CASSLQPGANTGELFF
>NA|NA|TRBJ1-3|TRBV6-1
TGTGCCAGCAGTGAAGCGCTGCTGGGCACCATATATTTT
CASSEALLGTIYF
>NA|few|TRBJ1-1|TRBV4-1
TGCGCCAGCAGCCAAGAGGGCGACTCCTCCACTGAAGCTTTCTTT
CASSQEGDSSTEAFF
>NA|NA|TRBJ2-7|TRBV27
TGTGCCAGCAGTTTATCTGGACAAAACGAGCAGTACTTC
CASSLSGQNEQYF
>TRBD2|NA|TRBJ2-5|TRBV29-1
TGCAGCGCCGACCGAGCGGGAGGCCGAGGGACCCAGTACTTC
CSADRAGGRGTQYF
>NA|NA|TRBJ2-3|TRBV20-1
TGCAGTGCCCATCGCGGGGATACGCAGTATTTT
CSAHRGDTQYF
>TRBD1|NA|TRBJ2-1|TRBV5-1
TGCGCCAGCAGCTTCAGGGACAGGGGTTATGAGCAGTTCTTC
CASSFRDRGYEQFF
>NA|NA|TRBJ2-2|TRBV2
TGTGCCAGCAGTAGACAAGGGGAGCTGTTTTTT
CASSRQGELFF
>TRBD2|few|TRBJ2-1|TRBV19
TGTGCCAGTAGTATGTCTAGCGGCAATGAGCAGTTCTTC
CASSMSSGNEQFF
>TRBD2|NA|TRBJ2-1|TRBV20-1
TGCAGTGCTAGTTCACGGACTAGCGGCAATGAGCAGTTCTTC
CSASSRTSGNEQFF
>NA|NA|TRBJ2-1|TRBV5-6
TGTGCCAGCAGGGAGGAGGATGAGCAGTTCTTC
CASREEDEQFF
>TRBD2|NA|TRBJ2-1|TRBV24-1
TGTGCCACCAGTGACCCGACTAGCGGGGCTTACAATGAGCAGTTCTTC
CATSDPTSGAYNEQFF
>TRBD1|few|TRBJ2-5|TRBV10-2
TGCGCCAGCAGTGCCGGTACAGGGGTCGAGACCCAGTACTTC
CASSAGTGVETQYF
>NA|few|TRBJ2-6|TRBV6-1
TGTGCCAGCAGTGAATCGGGCGGTGGGGCCAACGTCCTGACTTTC
CASSESGGGANVLTF
>NA|NA|TRBJ2-1|TRBV7-8
TGTGCCAGCAGCCTAGAGGGGGGCTCCAAGAATGAGCAGTTCTTC
CASSLEGGSKNEQFF
>NA|NA|TRBJ2-7|TRBV29-1
TGCGGCGTCCTTGGGGGGACACTCTCCTACGAGCAGTACTTC
CGVLGGTLSYEQYF
>NA|NA|TRBJ2-7|TRBV4-1
TGCGCCAGCAGCCAAGAGCAGGGTCCCTACGAGCAGTACTTC
CASSQEQGPYEQYF
>NA|NA|TRBJ1-1|TRBV11-2
TGTGCCAGCAGCTCAATCCCCCCTGAAGCTTTCTTT
CASSSIPPEAFF
>TRBD2|NA|TRBJ2-7|TRBV7-9
TGTGCCAGCAGCCGGACTAGCGGGAGGATTTTACACGAGCAGTACTTC
CASSRTSGRILHEQYF
>NA|NA|TRBJ2-1|TRBV3-1
TGTGCCAGCAGCCAAGATACAACAGGACGAGGTGAGCAGTTCTTC
CASSQDTTGRGEQFF
>NA|NA|TRBJ2-4|TRBV13
TGTGCCAGCAGCTTAGCCCCCAACATTCAGTACTTC
CASSLAPNIQYF
>TRBD2|NA|TRBJ2-5|TRBV15
TGTGCCACCAGCAAGGGCTCGACGGGGGGAACCCAGTACTTC
CATSKGSTGGTQYF
>TRBD2|few|TRBJ2-1|TRBV20-1
TGCAGTGCAACGGGGGGGTACAATGAGCAGTTCTTC
CSATGGYNEQFF
>NA|NA|TRBJ1-2|TRBV4-1
TGCGCCAGCAGCCAAGACCCCCTATCCGGGAACTATGGCTACACCTTC
CASSQDPLSGNYGYTF
>TRBD2|few|TRBJ2-1|TRBV29-1
TGCAGCGCCGGGGGAGGGGCTGAGCAGTTCTTC
CSAGGGAEQFF
>TRBD2|once|TRBJ2-7|TRBV20-1
TGCAGTGCTGGGGCCTTGCGGGAGCCCCAACCCTACGAGCAGTACTTC
CSAGALREPQPYEQYF
>TRBD2|few|TRBJ2-1|TRBV24-1
TGTGCCACCAGGGGGAGGGTAGCGGGCGACAATGAGCAGTTCTTC
CATRGRVAGDNEQFF
>TRBD1|NA|TRBJ2-2|TRBV4-1
TGCGCCAGCAGCTCCGTGTCAGGGGGATACACCGGGGAGCTGTTTTTT
CASSSVSGGYTGELFF